This TCR beta chain appears in the sequencing data of a study of cytotoxic CD8 clonotypes in ibrutinib-treated CLL. Overall study context: IGHV unmutated about 17; relapsed/refractory 11; treatment-naive approximately 15. Response samples came after a median about 12 months of treatment, range 6 to 36. Per sample, productive templates averaged 255,043 and productive rearrangements averaged roughly 91,000. Whole-study findings and limits: The study found public clonotypes uncommon, contracting or stable on treatment.

Method: immunoSEQ multiplex PCR; TCRdb's copy keeps in-frame clones and lacks some. The table records more than 85,000 clones, roughly three quarters of them present only once. CDR3 size: 15 residues. Germline assignment: CDR1 MNHEY and CDR2 SVGAGI. The germline V and J ends were trimmed by 5 bases and 2 bases, with 15 bases remaining between them. This clone was counted once. Its antigen is as yet unknown. The sample consisted of PBMCs, taken after 24 months of ibrutinib treatment. The chain employs TRBV6-5 and TRBJ1-2; D perhaps matches TRBD1 (6 bases). This clonotype was obtained from a human donor with chronic lymphocytic leukemia. For the CDR3, the DNA is TGTGCCAGCAGTCGCGTGGGGGCAAGAAACTATGGCTACACCTTC. Translation: CASSRVGARNYGYTF.